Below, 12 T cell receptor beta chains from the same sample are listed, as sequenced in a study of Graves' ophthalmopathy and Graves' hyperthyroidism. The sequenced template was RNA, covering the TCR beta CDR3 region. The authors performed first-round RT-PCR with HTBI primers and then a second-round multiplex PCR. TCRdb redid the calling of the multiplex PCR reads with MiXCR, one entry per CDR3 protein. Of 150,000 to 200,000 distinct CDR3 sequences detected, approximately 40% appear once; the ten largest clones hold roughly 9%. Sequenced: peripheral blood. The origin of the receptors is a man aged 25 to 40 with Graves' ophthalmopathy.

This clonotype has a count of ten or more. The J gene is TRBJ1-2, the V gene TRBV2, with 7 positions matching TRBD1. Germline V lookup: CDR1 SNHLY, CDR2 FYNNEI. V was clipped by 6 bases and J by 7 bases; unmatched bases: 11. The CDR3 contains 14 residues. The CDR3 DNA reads TGTGCCAGCAGGGCCCAGGGGGGAGGGAGTGGCTACACCTTC. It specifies CASRAQGGGSGYTF.

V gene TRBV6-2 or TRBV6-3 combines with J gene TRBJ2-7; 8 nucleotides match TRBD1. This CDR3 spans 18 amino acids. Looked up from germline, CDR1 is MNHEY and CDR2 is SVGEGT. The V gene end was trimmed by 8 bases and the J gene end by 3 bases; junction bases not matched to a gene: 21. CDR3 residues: CASGLQGENFLNLYEQYF. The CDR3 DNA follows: TGTGCCAGCGGTTTACAGGGGGAGAATTTCCTCAACCTCTACGAGCAGTACTTC.

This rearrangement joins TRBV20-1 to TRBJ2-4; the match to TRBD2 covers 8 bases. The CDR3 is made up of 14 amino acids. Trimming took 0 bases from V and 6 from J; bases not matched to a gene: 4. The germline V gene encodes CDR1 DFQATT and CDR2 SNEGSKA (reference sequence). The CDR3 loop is CSAREALAGNIQYF. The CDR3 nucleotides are TGCAGTGCTAGAGAAGCTCTAGCGGGAAACATTCAGTACTTC.

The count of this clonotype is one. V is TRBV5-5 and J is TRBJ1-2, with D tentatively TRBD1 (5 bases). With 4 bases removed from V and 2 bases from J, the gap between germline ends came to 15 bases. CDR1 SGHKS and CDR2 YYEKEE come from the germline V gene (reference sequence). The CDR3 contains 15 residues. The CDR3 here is CASSRTAGQNYGYTF. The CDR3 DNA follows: TGTGCCAGCAGCCGGACGGCAGGGCAAAACTATGGCTACACCTTC.

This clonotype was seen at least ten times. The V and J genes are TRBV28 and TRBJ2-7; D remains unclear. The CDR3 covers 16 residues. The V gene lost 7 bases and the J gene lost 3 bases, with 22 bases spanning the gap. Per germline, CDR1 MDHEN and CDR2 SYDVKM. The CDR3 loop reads CASTFALKAGLYEQYF. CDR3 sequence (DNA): TGTGCCAGCACTTTTGCCCTTAAGGCAGGCCTCTACGAGCAGTACTTC. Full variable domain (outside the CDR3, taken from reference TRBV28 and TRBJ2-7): DVKVTQSSRYLVKRTGEKVFLECVQDMDHENMFWYRQDPGLGLRLIYFSYDVKMKEKGDIPEGYSVSREKKERFSLILESASTNQTSMYLCASTFALKAGLYEQYFGPGTRLTVT.

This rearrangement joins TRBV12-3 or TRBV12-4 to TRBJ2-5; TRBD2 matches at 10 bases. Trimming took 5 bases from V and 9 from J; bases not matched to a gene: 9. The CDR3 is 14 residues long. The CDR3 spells CASSHPSGSRPQYF. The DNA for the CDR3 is TGTGCCAGCAGTCACCCTAGCGGGAGTCGTCCCCAGTACTTC.

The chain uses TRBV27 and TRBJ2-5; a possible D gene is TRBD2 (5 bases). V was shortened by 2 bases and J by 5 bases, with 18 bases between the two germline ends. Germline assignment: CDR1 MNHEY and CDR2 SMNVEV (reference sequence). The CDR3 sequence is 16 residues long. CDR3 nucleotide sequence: TGTGCCAGCAGTTTAAGATCGGCCCCACTAGGGGAGACCCAGTACTTC. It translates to CASSLRSAPLGETQYF.

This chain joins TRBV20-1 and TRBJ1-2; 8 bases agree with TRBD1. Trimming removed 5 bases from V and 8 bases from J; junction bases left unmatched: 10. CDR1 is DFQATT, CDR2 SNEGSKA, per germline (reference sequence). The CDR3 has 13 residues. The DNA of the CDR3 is TGCAGTGCTGTCCGGGACAGGAGTAAGGGCTACACCTTC. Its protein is CSAVRDRSKGYTF.

CDR3: CASSYQREQYF. The CDR3 DNA follows: TGTGCCAGCAGTTATCAGCGGGAGCAGTACTTC. The chain couples TRBV6-9 to TRBJ2-4; 8 bases are a match to TRBD2. The trim removed 2 bases at V and 13 bases at J, leaving 1 base unmatched. In germline, CDR1 is MNHGY, CDR2 SVAAGI. The CDR3 is 11 amino acids.

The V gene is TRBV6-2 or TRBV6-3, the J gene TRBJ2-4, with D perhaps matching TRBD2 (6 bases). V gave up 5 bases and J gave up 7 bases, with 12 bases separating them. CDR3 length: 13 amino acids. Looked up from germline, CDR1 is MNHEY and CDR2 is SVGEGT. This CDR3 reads CASSTPGTNIQYF. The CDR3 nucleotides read TGTGCCAGCAGTACCCCCGGGACTAACATTCAGTACTTC.

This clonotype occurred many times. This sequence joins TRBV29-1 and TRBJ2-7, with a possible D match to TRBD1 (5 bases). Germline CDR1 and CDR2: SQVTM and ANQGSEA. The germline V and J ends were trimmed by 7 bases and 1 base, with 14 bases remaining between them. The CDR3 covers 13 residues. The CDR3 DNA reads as TGCAGCGCAAGGACATCCGCTTCCTACGAGCAGTACTTC. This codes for CSARTSASYEQYF.

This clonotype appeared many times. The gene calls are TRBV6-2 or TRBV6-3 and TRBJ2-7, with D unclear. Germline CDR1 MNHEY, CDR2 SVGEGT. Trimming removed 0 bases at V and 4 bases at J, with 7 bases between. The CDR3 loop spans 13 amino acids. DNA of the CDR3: TGTGCCAGCAGTTACTCTTTGGTATACGAGCAGTACTTC. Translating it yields CASSYSLVYEQYF.